Listed here are 12 T cell receptor beta chains from one sample, sequenced in a study of T cell changes during pregnancy in multiple sclerosis. Using immunoSEQ multiplex PCR, the repertoire was profiled, and TCRdb retains in-frame clones only, with some absent. The table includes tens of thousands of clones, roughly 94% detected once. Specimen: peripheral blood, collected in the third trimester of pregnancy. These receptors were collected from a female donor with multiple sclerosis, enrolled in a pregnancy study.

This chain links TRBV5-5 with TRBJ2-5, with D uncertain. V was clipped by 0 bases and J by 2 bases, with 11 bases between them. The CDR3 has 15 residues. Germline CDR1 SGHKS, CDR2 YYEKEE (reference sequence). The CDR3 protein is CASSLVIGYQETQYF. Here the CDR3 DNA reads TGTGCCAGCAGCTTGGTTATCGGGTATCAAGAGACCCAGTACTTC.

The rearrangement joins TRBV7-8 to TRBJ2-1; 12 bases line up with TRBD2. V gave up 7 bases and J gave up 8 bases; unmatched junction bases: 12. This CDR3 contains 16 residues. The V gene's germline CDR1 is SGHVS and CDR2 FQNEAQ. CDR3 in amino acids: CASIKQRTSGIDEQFF. The CDR3 nucleotides are TGTGCCAGCATCAAGCAACGGACTAGCGGGATTGATGAGCAGTTCTTC. Using reference TRBV7-8 and TRBJ2-1 for the parts outside the CDR3, the full variable domain is GAGVSQSPRYKVAKRGQDVALRCDPISGHVSLFWYQQALGQGPEFLTYFQNEAQLDKSGLPSDRFFAERPEGSVSTLKIQRTQQEDSAVYLCASIKQRTSGIDEQFFGPGTRLTVL.

This chain connects TRBV19 to TRBJ1-3; D is ambiguous. V lost 8 bases to trimming and J lost 0 bases, with 17 bases between them. Per the germline V gene, CDR1 is LNHDA and CDR2 is SQIVND (reference sequence). CDR3 length equals 16 residues. The CDR3 loop reads CASPREGTHSGNTIYF. In DNA, the CDR3 is TGTGCCAGTCCGCGTGAGGGAACCCACTCTGGAAACACCATATATTTT.

The J gene is TRBJ1-5, the V gene TRBV27; 8 bases map to TRBD1. CDR1 and CDR2 (germline): MNHEY, SMNVEV (reference sequence). This CDR3 region has 16 residues. With 5 bases clipped from V and 0 bases from J, the junction kept 6 bases outside the gene matches. The CDR3 coding sequence is TGTGCCAGCAGTCCCAGGACAGGGAATAGCAATCAGCCCCAGCATTTT. Protein: CASSPRTGNSNQPQHF.

This clone appeared a single time. This chain links TRBV28 with TRBJ1-3, with D possibly matching TRBD1 (5 bases). CDR1 and CDR2 from the germline V gene are MDHEN and SYDVKM. Between the trimmed V and J ends, which lost 6 bases and 4 bases, there was a span of 13 bases. CDR3 length equals 14 residues. In DNA, the CDR3 is TGTGCCAGCAGCTGGAGGGGAAAAGGAAACACCATATATTTT. As protein: CASSWRGKGNTIYF.

J is TRBJ2-1 and V is TRBV5-6, with 9 bases aligning to TRBD2. V shed 2 bases and J 3 bases; nucleotides not matched to a gene: 9. This CDR3 has 17 residues. CDR1 is SGHDT, CDR2 YYEEEE, per germline. The CDR3 loop is CASSFVLAGTLYNEQFF. The CDR3 DNA sequence: TGTGCCAGCAGCTTCGTTCTAGCGGGGACGCTCTACAATGAGCAGTTCTTC.

This chain uses TRBV5-1 with TRBJ2-1, with D maybe TRBD2 (7 bases). V lost 4 bases to trimming and J lost 9 bases, with 20 bases between them. Germline CDR1 is SGHRS and CDR2 is YFSETQ. CDR3 length equals 15 residues. CDR3 DNA: TGCGCCAGCAGCATCGGGGGCGTCGCGGGGGCTGAGCAGTTCTTC. Its translation is CASSIGGVAGAEQFF.

The chain couples TRBV27 to TRBJ1-2, with D maybe TRBD1 (5 bases). Trimming stripped 4 bases from V and 8 bases from J, with 23 bases between. This CDR3 has 16 amino acids. Germline loops: CDR1 MNHEY, CDR2 SMNVEV (reference sequence). The CDR3 bases are TGTGCCAGCAGTTCCCAGGGCTTATTACGCGGTAGGGGCTACACCTTC. Translated: CASSSQGLLRGRGYTF.

The V and J genes are TRBV7-2 and TRBJ1-2; D might be TRBD1 (5 bases). Germline V gene data show CDR1 as SGHTA and CDR2 as FQGNSA. Trimming took off 7 bases at V and 2 bases at J, with 11 bases between the two ends. The CDR3 sequence is 13 residues long. The CDR3 loop is CASTPRGNYGYTF. CDR3 coding DNA: TGTGCCAGCACCCCCCGGGGGAACTATGGCTACACCTTC. The variable domain in full, completed from reference TRBV7-2 and TRBJ1-2, reads GAGVSQSPSNKVTEKGKDVELRCDPISGHTALYWYRQSLGQGLEFLIYFQGNSAPDKSGLPSDRFSAERTGGSVSTLTIQRTQQEDSAVYLCASTPRGNYGYTFGSGTRLTVV.

V and J are TRBV10-3 and TRBJ1-1; 8 bases are a match to TRBD1. Germline CDR1 reads ENHRY; CDR2 reads SYGVKD. This CDR3 is 16 amino acids long. Germline trimming cut 6 bases from V and 2 bases from J; bases unmatched to any gene: 11. CDR3 nucleotide sequence: TGTGCCATCAGCCGACCAGGGGGCCTGGGTAACACTGAAGCTTTCTTT. This gives the protein CAISRPGGLGNTEAFF.

V is TRBV5-1 and J is TRBJ2-2, with a possible D match to TRBD1 (6 bases). Germline CDR1 reads SGHRS; CDR2 reads YFSETQ. The V end was cut by 2 bases, the J end by 0 bases, with 11 bases between. The CDR3 length is 16 residues. The CDR3: CASSFTGKANTGELFF. In nucleotides, the CDR3 is TGCGCCAGCAGCTTCACAGGGAAGGCGAACACCGGGGAGCTGTTTTTT.

The CDR3 DNA sequence: TGTGCCAGCAGGAAAGGACTAGCGGGAGCTACCGGGGAGCTGTTTTTT. It encodes CASRKGLAGATGELFF. The rearrangement links TRBV2 to TRBJ2-2; 13 bases map to TRBD2. This CDR3 is 16 amino acids long. V lost 6 bases to trimming and J lost 5 bases; unmatched junction nucleotides: 6. The germline V gene has CDR1 SNHLY and CDR2 FYNNEI.